This T cell receptor (beta chain) is drawn from a study of blood T cells in healthy people across ages. V gave up 1 base and J gave up 8 bases, with 8 bases separating them. Per the germline V gene, CDR1 is LGHDT and CDR2 is YNNKEL (reference sequence). CDR3 length: 13 residues. The people who gave samples were healthy Caucasians from Russia, aged about 6 to 100. Per-sample yields of isolated PBMCs were at least 6 million. Samples each had at least 5 micrograms of total RNA extracted. The use of a sample-barcoded 5' primer and a J-beta primer mix characterized a second PCR of roughly 7 to 11 cycles. Each cDNA was tagged by a template-switch adaptor containing 12 random nucleotides. TCRdb passed the 5' RACE reads through MiXCR, listing each CDR3 protein once. Of about 1.5 million distinct CDR3 sequences detected, roughly 40% appear once; the ten largest clones hold 7.9%.

Sequences were obtained from blood. The source of this sequence is a woman under 30 in good health. The gene calls are TRBV3-1 and TRBJ2-2; no firm D call. The DNA of the CDR3 is TGTGCCAGCAGCCAAGGGCAGAAAGGGGAGCTGTTTTTT. This gives the protein CASSQGQKGELFF. Full variable domain (missing parts from reference TRBV3-1 and TRBJ2-2): DTAVSQTPKYLVTQMGNDKSIKCEQNLGHDTMYWYKQDSKKFLKIMFSYNNKELIINETVPNRFSPKSPDKAHLNLHINSLELGDSAVYFCASSQGQKGELFFGEGSRLTVL.